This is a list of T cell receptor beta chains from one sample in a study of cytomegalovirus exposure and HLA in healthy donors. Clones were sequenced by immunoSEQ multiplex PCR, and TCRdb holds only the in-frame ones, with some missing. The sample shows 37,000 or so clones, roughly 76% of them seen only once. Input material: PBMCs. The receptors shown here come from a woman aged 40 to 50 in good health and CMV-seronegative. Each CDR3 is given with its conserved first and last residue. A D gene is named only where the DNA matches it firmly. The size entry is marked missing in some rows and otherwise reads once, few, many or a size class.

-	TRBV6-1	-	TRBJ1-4	TGTGCCAGCAGTGAAGAGGGGCGTAAGACTAATGAAAAACTGTTTTTT	CASSEEGRKTNEKLFF
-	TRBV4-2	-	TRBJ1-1	TGTGCCAGCAGCCGAGACTCCGGACAGCTGATTGAAGCTTTCTTT	CASSRDSGQLIEAFF
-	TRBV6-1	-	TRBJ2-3	TGTGCCAGCAGCCCCGTCACAGATACGCAGTATTTT	CASSPVTDTQYF
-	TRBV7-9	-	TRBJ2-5	TGTGCCAGCAGCTTAGGACAGCAATTACAAGAGACCCAGTACTTC	CASSLGQQLQETQYF
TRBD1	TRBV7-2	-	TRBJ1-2	TGTGCCAGCAGCGACGGACAGGGCTGGTATGGCTACACCTTC	CASSDGQGWYGYTF
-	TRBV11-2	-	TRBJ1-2	TGTGCCAGCAGCTTACACAGGACGTCGTCCTATGGCTACACCTTC	CASSLHRTSSYGYTF
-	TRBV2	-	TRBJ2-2	TGTGCCAGCAGTGAAGCGGTGGGGGGGCGGACCGGGGAGCTGTTTTTT	CASSEAVGGRTGELFF
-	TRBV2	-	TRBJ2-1	TGTGCCAGCAGTGCGGGGTACAATGAGCAGTTCTTC	CASSAGYNEQFF
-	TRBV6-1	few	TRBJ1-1	TGTGCCAGCAGTGACCCTGGCAGGACTGAAGCTTTCTTT	CASSDPGRTEAFF
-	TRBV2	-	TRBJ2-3	TGTGCCAGCAGTTTCGCGGAGCGGCAGTATTTT	CASSFAERQYF
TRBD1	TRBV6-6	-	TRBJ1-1	TGTGCCAGCAATCAGGGGGACACTGAAGCTTTCTTT	CASNQGDTEAFF
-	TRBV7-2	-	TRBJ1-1	TGTGCCAGCAGCTCCTTCCAGGGGTTGGGAACCACTGAAGCTTTCTTT	CASSSFQGLGTTEAFF
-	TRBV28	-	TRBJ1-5	TGTGCCAGCAGTTTCAGGGATAGCAATCAGCCCCAGCATTTT	CASSFRDSNQPQHF
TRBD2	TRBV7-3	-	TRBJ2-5	TGTGCCAGCAGCTTGGGGGGGTACCAAGAGACCCAGTACTTC	CASSLGGYQETQYF
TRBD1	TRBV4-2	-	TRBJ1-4	TGTGCCAGCAGCCAAGATAGGGGGACAGGGTCTTATGAAAAACTGTTTTTT	CASSQDRGTGSYEKLFF
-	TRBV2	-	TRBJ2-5	TGTGCCAGCGGTGAGGGCACAGAGACCCAGTACTTC	CASGEGTETQYF
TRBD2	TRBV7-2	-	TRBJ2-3	TGTGCCAGCAGCTTGATTAGCGGGGGCGATACGCAGTATTTT	CASSLISGGDTQYF
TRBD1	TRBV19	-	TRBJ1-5	TGTGCCAGTAGTATCGACAGGGTTCAGCCCCAGCATTTT	CASSIDRVQPQHF
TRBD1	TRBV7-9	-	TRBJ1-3	TGTGCCAGCAGCCCGCAGTCGGACAGGCCCAGCTCTGGAAACACCATATATTTT	CASSPQSDRPSSGNTIYF
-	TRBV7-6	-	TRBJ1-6	TGTGCCAGCAGCTTGGCTTCCTATAATTCACCCCTCCACTTT	CASSLASYNSPLHF
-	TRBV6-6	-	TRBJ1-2	TGTGCCAGCAGTTCACCCTACTTGACAGATAACTATGGCTACACCTTC	CASSSPYLTDNYGYTF